This T cell receptor (beta chain) was recovered during a study of cytomegalovirus exposure and HLA in healthy donors. The ends lost 7 bases at V and 4 bases at J; junction bases unmatched: 12. This CDR3 spans 16 amino acids. From germline, CDR1 is SNHLY and CDR2 FYNNEI. The PCR ran on 60 Vbeta and 13 Jbeta primers. Produced via immunoSEQ multiplex PCR; TCRdb's table is partial and in-frame only. The sample has about 130,000 clones; under 90% are singletons. This sequence was found in a woman in her 40s in good health and CMV-seropositive. The chain couples TRBV2 to TRBJ2-1, with 8 positions matching TRBD2. Specimen: PBMCs. The CDR3, as DNA: TGTGCCAGCACTGGGGACGGGAGGGCCTCGTACAATGAGCAGTTCTTC. It codes for CASTGDGRASYNEQFF.